This T cell receptor (beta chain) is drawn from a study of shared clonotypes between healthy human individuals. Broader study findings: Among donors, sharing of clonotypes was expected to be affected by sequencing depth. Four donors had around 5.5% of their naive CD4 clonotypes in common. Genetic and exposure-history diversity was limited by the small donor number. In general, naive subsets displayed greater estimated richness than memory subsets did.

As to this clone: What it recognizes is unknown.

Generated by immunoSEQ multiplex PCR, the TCRdb table keeps only in-frame clones and is missing some. The sample consists of a few hundred thousand clones, over 65% of them appearing once. Germline V gene sequence: CDR1 SNHLY, CDR2 FYNNEI. This CDR3 region has 15 residues. V dropped 6 bases and J dropped 2; count of bases not matched to a gene: 8. This receptor was obtained from a man between 25 and 39 years old in good health. The V and J genes are TRBV2 and TRBJ2-3, with 7 bases lining up with TRBD1. The specimen was memory CD4+ T cells sorted from blood. Subset here: CD45RA-negative fraction. CDR3: CASSQDRAITDTQYF. The CDR3 nucleotides are TGTGCCAGCAGCCAAGACAGGGCGATCACAGATACGCAGTATTTT.